Included here is one T cell receptor beta chain sequence, with context. The data belong to a study of shared clonotypes between healthy human individuals. Trimming left V 2 bases short and J 2 bases short, with 6 bases between. The CDR3 covers 12 residues. Germline V lookup: CDR1 SQVTM, CDR2 ANQGSEA. Assay used: immunoSEQ multiplex PCR; TCRdb lists only in-frame clones, some missing. Here the sample spans hundreds of thousands of clones, more than 60% being singletons. The clonotype originates from a man aged 30-40 years in good health. The V call is TRBV29-1, the J call TRBJ1-2, with no clear D. Sample: memory CD4+ T cells sorted from blood. The subset denotes: CD45RA-negative fraction. CDR3: CSVERGNYGYTF. The DNA for the CDR3 is TGCAGCGTTGAAAGAGGGAACTATGGCTACACCTTC. The variable domain in full, completed from reference TRBV29-1 and TRBJ1-2, reads SAVISQKPSRDICQRGTSLTIQCQVDSQVTMMFWYRQQPGQSLTLIATANQGSEATYESGFVIDKFPISRPNLTFSTLTVSNMSPEDSSIYLCSVERGNYGYTFGSGTRLTVV.